The present entry profiles one TCR beta chain with its context. The ends lost 3 bases at V and 2 bases at J; junction bases unmatched: 11. Per germline, CDR1 DFQATT and CDR2 SNEGSKA (reference sequence). The CDR3 loop spans 17 amino acids. One entry per CDR3 protein results from TCRdb running MiXCR on the RT-PCR reads. Here the sample spans about 680,000 distinct CDR3 sequences, more than 13% being singletons. The source of this sequence is a female donor in good health, serving as a healthy control. The J gene is TRBJ1-5, the V gene TRBV20-1; 9 positions match TRBD1. Sequencing was carried out using memory CD4+ T cells from blood. CDR3 coding DNA: TGCAGTGCTAGGGCCAAACAGGGGGCAAGGGGCAATCAGCCCCAGCATTTT. Amino acid sequence: CSARAKQGARGNQPQHF.